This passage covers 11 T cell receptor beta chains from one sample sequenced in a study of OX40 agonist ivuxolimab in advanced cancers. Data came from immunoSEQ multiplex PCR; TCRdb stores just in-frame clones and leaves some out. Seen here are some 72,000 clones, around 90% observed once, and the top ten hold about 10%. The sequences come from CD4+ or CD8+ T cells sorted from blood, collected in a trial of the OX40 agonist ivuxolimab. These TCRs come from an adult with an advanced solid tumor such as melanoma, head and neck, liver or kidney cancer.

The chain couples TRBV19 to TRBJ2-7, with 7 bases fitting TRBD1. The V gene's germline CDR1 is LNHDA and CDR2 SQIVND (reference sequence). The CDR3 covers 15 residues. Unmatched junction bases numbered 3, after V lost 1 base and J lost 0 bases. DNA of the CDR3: TGTGCCAGTAGTATAGCTCGACAGGGCTCCTACGAGCAGTACTTC. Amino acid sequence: CASSIARQGSYEQYF.

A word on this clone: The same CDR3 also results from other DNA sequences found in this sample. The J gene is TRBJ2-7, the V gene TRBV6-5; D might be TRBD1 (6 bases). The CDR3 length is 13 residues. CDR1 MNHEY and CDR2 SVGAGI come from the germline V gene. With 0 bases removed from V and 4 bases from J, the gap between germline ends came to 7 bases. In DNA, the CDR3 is TGTGCCAGCAGTTACTCGAGGGGGTACGAGCAGTACTTC. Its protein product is CASSYSRGYEQYF.

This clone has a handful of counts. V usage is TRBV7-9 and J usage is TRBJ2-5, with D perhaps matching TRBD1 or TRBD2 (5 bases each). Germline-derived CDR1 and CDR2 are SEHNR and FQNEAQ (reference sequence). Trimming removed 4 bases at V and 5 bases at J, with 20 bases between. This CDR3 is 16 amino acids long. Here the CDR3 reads CASSSDTGQPRETQYF. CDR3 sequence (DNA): TGTGCCAGCAGCTCCGATACGGGGCAACCTCGGGAGACCCAGTACTTC.

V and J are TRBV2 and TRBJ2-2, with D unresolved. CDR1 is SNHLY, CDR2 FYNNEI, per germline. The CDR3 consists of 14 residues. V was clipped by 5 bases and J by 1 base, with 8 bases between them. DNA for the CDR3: TGTGCCAGCAGTCAAACAGAGAACACCGGGGAGCTGTTTTTT. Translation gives CASSQTENTGELFF. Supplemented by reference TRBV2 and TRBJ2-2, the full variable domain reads EPEVTQTPSHQVTQMGQEVILRCVPISNHLYFYWYRQILGQKVEFLVSFYNNEISEKSEIFDDQFSVERPDGSNFTLKIRSTKLEDSAMYFCASSQTENTGELFFGEGSRLTVL.

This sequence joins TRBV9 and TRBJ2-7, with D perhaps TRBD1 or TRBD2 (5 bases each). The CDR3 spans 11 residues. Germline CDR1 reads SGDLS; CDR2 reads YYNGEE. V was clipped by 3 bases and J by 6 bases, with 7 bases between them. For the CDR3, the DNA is TGTGCCAGCAGCGGGGACGGCGAGCAGTACTTC. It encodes CASSGDGEQYF.

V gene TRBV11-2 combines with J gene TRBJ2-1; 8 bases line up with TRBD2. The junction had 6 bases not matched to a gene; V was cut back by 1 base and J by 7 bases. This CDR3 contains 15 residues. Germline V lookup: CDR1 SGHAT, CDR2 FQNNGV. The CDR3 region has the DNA TGTGCCAGCAGCTTAGCCGGGGGGGCCCTTAATGAGCAGTTCTTC. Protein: CASSLAGGALNEQFF. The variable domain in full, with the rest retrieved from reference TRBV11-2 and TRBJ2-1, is EAGVAQSPRYKIIEKRQSVAFWCNPISGHATLYWYQQILGQGPKLLIQFQNNGVVDDSQLPKDRFSAERLKGVDSTLKIQPAKLEDSAVYLCASSLAGGALNEQFFGPGTRLTVL.

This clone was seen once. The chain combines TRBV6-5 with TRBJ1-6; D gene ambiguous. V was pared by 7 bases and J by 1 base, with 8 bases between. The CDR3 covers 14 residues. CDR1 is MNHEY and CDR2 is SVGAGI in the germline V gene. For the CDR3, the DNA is TGTGCCAGCAAGGGAACTTCCTATAATTCACCCCTCCACTTT. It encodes CASKGTSYNSPLHF.

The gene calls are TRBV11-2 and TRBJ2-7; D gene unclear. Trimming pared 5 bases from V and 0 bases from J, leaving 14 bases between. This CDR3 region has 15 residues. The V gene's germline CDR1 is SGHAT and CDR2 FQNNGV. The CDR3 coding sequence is TGTGCCAGCAGCCCAACCTACTGGAGCTCCTACGAGCAGTACTTC. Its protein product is CASSPTYWSSYEQYF.

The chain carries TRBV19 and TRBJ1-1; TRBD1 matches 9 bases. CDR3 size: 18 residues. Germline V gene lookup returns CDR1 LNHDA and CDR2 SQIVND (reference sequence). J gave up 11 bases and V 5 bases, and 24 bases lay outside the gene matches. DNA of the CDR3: TGTGCCAGTAGTTCTTCCGGGACAGGGTTCTCCGTGGGTTTGGGCGCTTTCTTT. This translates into CASSSSGTGFSVGLGAFF. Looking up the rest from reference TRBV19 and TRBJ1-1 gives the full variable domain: DGGITQSPKYLFRKEGQNVTLSCEQNLNHDAMYWYRQDPGQGLRLIYYSQIVNDFQKGDIAEGYSVSREKKESFPLTVTSAQKNPTAFYLCASSSSGTGFSVGLGAFFGQGTRLTVV.

CDR3 residues: CASSYGTGETGELFF. CDR3 bases: TGTGCCAGCAGTTACGGGACAGGGGAAACCGGGGAGCTGTTTTTT. This chain links TRBV6-5 with TRBJ2-2; 10 nucleotides line up with TRBD1. Germline assignment: CDR1 MNHEY and CDR2 SVGAGI. V lost 2 bases to trimming and J lost 5 bases; unmatched junction nucleotides: 2. This CDR3 has 15 amino acids.

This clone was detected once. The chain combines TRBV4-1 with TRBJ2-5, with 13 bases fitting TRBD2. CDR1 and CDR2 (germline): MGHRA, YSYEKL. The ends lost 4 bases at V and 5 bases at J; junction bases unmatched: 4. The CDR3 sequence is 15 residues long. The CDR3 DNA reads TGCGCCAGCAGCCCCGGACTAGCGGGGGATGAGACCCAGTACTTC. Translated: CASSPGLAGDETQYF.